Each of the 26 T cell receptor beta chains below was sequenced from the same sample in a study of blood T cell repertoires in COVID-19. Only in-frame clones appear in the TCRdb table, and some are missing; sequencing was by immunoSEQ multiplex PCR. The sample has approximately 290,000 clones, 70% to 90% seen once. What was sequenced was PBMCs or T cells enriched from blood (not recorded which). These receptors came from a woman in her 30s who had recovered from COVID-19.

The V and J genes are TRBV6-5 and TRBJ2-7, with TRBD2 matching over 7 bases. Trimming took 6 bases from V and 2 from J; bases not matched to a gene: 7. Germline-derived CDR1 and CDR2 are MNHEY and SVGAGI. The CDR3 is 14 amino acids. This CDR3 reads CASRRTRGTYEQYF. CDR3 coding DNA: TGTGCCAGCAGACGGACTAGGGGAACCTACGAGCAGTACTTC.

The chain employs TRBV10-1 and TRBJ2-3, with TRBD2 identical over 7 bases. V shed 7 bases, J shed 2 bases, and the junction held 9 bases outside the gene matches. Germline V gives CDR1 WNHNN, CDR2 SYGVQD (reference sequence). The CDR3 covers 15 residues. CDR3: CASKAGLSSTDTQYF. The CDR3 DNA reads as TGCGCCAGCAAAGCGGGACTTTCGTCCACAGATACGCAGTATTTT.

This rearrangement joins TRBV6-5 to TRBJ1-1; D is possibly TRBD1 (5 bases). The length of the CDR3 is 14 residues. The V gene's germline CDR1 is MNHEY and CDR2 SVGAGI. The V end lost 0 bases, the J end lost 4 bases, and 9 bases lay between the germline ends. The DNA for the CDR3 is TGTGCCAGCAGTTACTCCAGGCAGGGCACTGAAGCTTTCTTT. Amino acid sequence: CASSYSRQGTEAFF.

The V and J genes are TRBV7-2 and TRBJ2-1; 10 nucleotides agree with TRBD2. V gave up 4 bases and J gave up 7 bases; unmatched junction bases: 10. The CDR3 contains 16 residues. CDR1 and CDR2 (germline): SGHTA, FQGNSA. The CDR3 coding sequence is TGTGCCAGCAGCTGGGTCCTAGCGGGAGCGAGAAATGAGCAGTTCTTC. Amino acids: CASSWVLAGARNEQFF.

The chain links TRBV5-6 to TRBJ1-6; unclear D gene. V was trimmed by 2 bases and J by 8 bases, leaving 5 bases between them. CDR1 is SGHDT, CDR2 YYEEEE, per germline. CDR3 size: 12 residues. The CDR3 spells CASSLEDSPLHF. CDR3 DNA: TGTGCCAGCAGCTTAGAGGATTCACCCCTCCACTTT.

In its sample, this clone was seen once. This chain links TRBV18 with TRBJ2-7; no firm D call. V lost 3 bases to trimming and J lost 2 bases, with 14 bases between them. Per the germline V gene, CDR1 is KGHSH and CDR2 is LQKENI. This CDR3 region has 15 residues. The CDR3 DNA is TGTGCCAGCTCACCGGTGCCAACTCCTACCTACGAGCAGTACTTC. Protein product: CASSPVPTPTYEQYF. The whole variable domain, filled in from reference TRBV18 and TRBJ2-7, reads NAGVMQNPRHLVRRRGQEARLRCSPMKGHSHVYWYRQLPEEGLKFMVYLQKENIIDESGMPKERFSAEFPKEGPSILRIQQVVRGDSAAYFCASSPVPTPTYEQYFGPGTRLTVT.

This clone was observed a single time. This chain joins TRBV29-1 and TRBJ1-4; no firm D call. Germline CDR1 reads SQVTM; CDR2 reads ANQGSEA. The CDR3 is made up of 14 amino acids. Trimming took off 4 bases at V and 0 bases at J, with 9 bases between the two ends. The CDR3 DNA follows: TGCAGCGTTGGAGGGCCTGCAACTAATGAAAAACTGTTTTTT. Translation: CSVGGPATNEKLFF.

This chain joins TRBV21-1 and TRBJ1-4; the table's TRBD1 call for D was not verified on the DNA. TRBV21-1 is a pseudogene. The CDR3 length is 19 residues. This chain's CDR3 is CASSRTGGMGNQLTEKLFF. The CDR3 DNA reads as TGTGCCAGCAGCAGAACAGGGGGCATGGGGAATCAACTAACTGAAAAACTGTTTTTT.

The rearrangement links TRBV18 to TRBJ1-1; D possibly corresponds to TRBD1 (6 bases). The CDR3 length is 15 residues. Germline CDR1 is KGHSH and CDR2 is LQKENI. V lost 8 bases and J 0 bases, leaving 16 bases between the germline ends. CDR3 DNA: TGTGCCAGCATCGAGGGGGAGGGGCTGAACACTGAAGCTTTCTTT. As protein: CASIEGEGLNTEAFF.

J is TRBJ2-2 and V is TRBV28, with D maybe TRBD2 (5 bases). This CDR3 contains 15 residues. The germline V and J ends were trimmed by 3 bases and 4 bases, with 12 bases remaining between them. Per germline, CDR1 MDHEN and CDR2 SYDVKM. The CDR3 is CASSFDYGLTGELFF. CDR3 DNA sequence: TGTGCCAGCAGTTTTGACTACGGCCTCACCGGGGAGCTGTTTTTT.

Comment on this clone: A read error is possible here, since a much larger clone lies one base away. V and J are TRBV28 and TRBJ1-6, with no clear D. The CDR3 sequence is 15 residues long. CDR1 MDHEN and CDR2 SYDVKM come from the germline V gene. The V end was cut by 3 bases, the J end by 0 bases, with 6 bases between. The CDR3 DNA reads TGTGCCAGCAGTTTGGAGAGCTCCTATAATTCACCCCTCCACTTT. This gives the protein CASSLESSYNSPLHF.

In this sample, this clone turned up many times. CDR3 nucleotide sequence: TGTGCCAGCTCTCGGGGTAGCTCCTACGAGCAGTACTTC. It is translated as CASSRGSSYEQYF. The V and J genes are TRBV7-9 and TRBJ2-7; D may be TRBD2 (5 bases). Germline-derived CDR1 and CDR2 are SEHNR and FQNEAQ (reference sequence). The V end was cut by 8 bases, the J end by 0 bases, with 11 bases between. The CDR3 is made up of 13 amino acids.

CDR3 loop: CASSQVSGGSNQPQHF. CDR3 DNA: TGCGCCAGCAGCCAAGTTTCGGGGGGAAGCAATCAGCCCCAGCATTTT. V gene TRBV4-1 combines with J gene TRBJ1-5, with D tentatively TRBD1 (5 bases). V was clipped by 1 base and J by 1 base, with 11 bases between them. The germline V gene encodes CDR1 MGHRA and CDR2 YSYEKL. This CDR3 has 16 residues.

The V and J genes are TRBV2 and TRBJ2-5; 10 nucleotides agree with TRBD1. Germline-derived CDR1 and CDR2 are SNHLY and FYNNEI. The V and J ends lost 7 bases and 5 bases, in that order; junction bases with no gene match: 10. The CDR3 sequence is 15 residues long. In DNA form, the CDR3 reads TGTGCCAGCAACGACCGGGGACAGGGGATTGAGACCCAGTACTTC. Residues: CASNDRGQGIETQYF.

The genes are TRBV11-3 and TRBJ2-2, with a tentative D call TRBD2 (5 bases). CDR1 SGHNT and CDR2 YENEEA come from the germline V gene. V shed 4 bases and J shed 5 bases, with 14 bases lying between them. This CDR3 is 15 amino acids long. The DNA of the CDR3 is TGTGCCAGCAGCTACGGACCTCCGGGGACCGGGGAGCTGTTTTTT. It specifies CASSYGPPGTGELFF. Variable domain in full (rest from reference TRBV11-3 and TRBJ2-2): EAGVVQSPRYKIIEKKQPVAFWCNPISGHNTLYWYLQNLGQGPELLIRYENEEAVDDSQLPKDRFSAERLKGVDSTLKIQPAELGDSAVYLCASSYGPPGTGELFFGEGSRLTVL.

This chain uses TRBV6-4 with TRBJ1-5; 9 nucleotides line up with TRBD1. V was pared by 4 bases and J by 6 bases, with 19 bases of the junction left unmatched. This CDR3 spans 19 amino acids. The germline CDR1 and CDR2 sequences are MRHNA and SNTAGT. CDR3 protein: CASSANNPTGGKGSQPQHF. The DNA of the CDR3 is TGTGCCAGCAGTGCCAACAACCCGACAGGGGGTAAAGGGAGTCAGCCCCAGCATTTT.

The rearrangement links TRBV5-1 to TRBJ2-1, with a possible D match to TRBD2 (5 bases). From germline, CDR1 is SGHRS and CDR2 YFSETQ. This CDR3 contains 14 residues. V was cut by 2 bases and J by 5 bases, with 11 bases left in between. The CDR3, as DNA: TGCGCCAGCAGCTTAGGACTTACCAACAATGAGCAGTTCTTC. This gives the protein CASSLGLTNNEQFF. Complete variable domain (other parts from reference TRBV5-1 and TRBJ2-1): KAGVTQTPRYLIKTRGQQVTLSCSPISGHRSVSWYQQTPGQGLQFLFEYFSETQRNKGNFPGRFSGRQFSNSRSEMNVSTLELGDSALYLCASSLGLTNNEQFFGPGTRLTVL.

The chain has TRBV28 and TRBJ2-7, with TRBD2 matching 12 bases. The CDR3 extends over 14 amino acids. Germline lookup yields CDR1 MDHEN and CDR2 SYDVKM. The trim removed 6 bases at V and 4 bases at J, leaving 4 bases unmatched. The CDR3 nucleotides are TGTGCCAGCAGCCCCGGGACTAGCGGGTACGAGCAGTACTTC. This encodes CASSPGTSGYEQYF.

The chain recombines TRBV29-1 with TRBJ2-3; D is perhaps TRBD2 (6 bases). Germline assignment: CDR1 SQVTM and CDR2 ANQGSEA. V lost 1 base to trimming and J lost 0 bases, with 11 bases between them. The CDR3 has 15 amino acids. CDR3 DNA: TGCAGCGTTGAAGTCCGGGGGACTAGCACAGATACGCAGTATTTT. It specifies CSVEVRGTSTDTQYF.

The genes are TRBV28 and TRBJ2-7; D might be TRBD1 (6 bases). The CDR3 totals 13 residues. Germline V gives CDR1 MDHEN, CDR2 SYDVKM. V shed 5 bases and J shed 5 bases, with 13 bases lying between them. CDR3 coding DNA: TGTGCCAGCAGTGTACGACAGGCCCACGAGCAGTACTTC. Residues: CASSVRQAHEQYF.

The V and J genes are TRBV11-2 and TRBJ1-4, with 9 bases that match TRBD1. V lost 5 bases, J lost 10 bases, and 11 bases stayed unmatched. Per germline, CDR1 SGHAT and CDR2 FQNNGV. CDR3 length: 15 amino acids. The CDR3 DNA sequence: TGTGCCAGCAGCCCCTCCGGGACAGGGCTAGGAAAACTGTTTTTT. This codes for CASSPSGTGLGKLFF.

The genes are TRBV7-2 and TRBJ2-5, with TRBD1 identical over 10 bases. V lost 1 base to trimming and J lost 7 bases; unmatched junction nucleotides: 6. CDR3 length equals 15 residues. Germline V lookup: CDR1 SGHTA, CDR2 FQGNSA. CDR3 sequence reads: CASSLVGTGEGTQYF. The CDR3 nucleotides are TGTGCCAGCAGCTTAGTGGGGACAGGGGAGGGGACCCAGTACTTC.

The chain has TRBV5-1 and TRBJ2-1; TRBD2 agrees at 10 bases. V lost 4 bases and J lost 6; bases outside the gene matches: 4. The CDR3 is made up of 14 amino acids. The germline V gene has CDR1 SGHRS and CDR2 YFSETQ. CDR3 DNA: TGCGCCAGCAGCGTCCGACTAGCGGGCAATGAGCAGTTCTTC. Its translation: CASSVRLAGNEQFF.

The V call is TRBV12-3 or TRBV12-4, the J call TRBJ1-2, with D perhaps TRBD1 (6 bases). V lost 8 bases, J lost 2 bases, and 12 bases lay in between. The CDR3 contains 13 residues. CDR3 coding DNA: TGTGCCAGCTACGAGGGGGGGAACTATGGCTACACCTTC. Its protein is CASYEGGNYGYTF.

This chain links TRBV5-1 with TRBJ1-2, with a weak D call TRBD1 (6 bases). The CDR3 loop spans 15 amino acids. V gave up 0 bases and J gave up 4 bases, with 13 bases separating them. The V gene's germline CDR1 is SGHRS and CDR2 YFSETQ. CDR3 sequence (DNA): TGCGCCAGCAGCTTGGGGACAGCATTCAGCTATGGCTACACCTTC. This translates into CASSLGTAFSYGYTF.

The rearrangement joins TRBV27 to TRBJ2-1; TRBD1 aligns across 8 bases. In germline, CDR1 is MNHEY, CDR2 SMNVEV (reference sequence). Losses at the gene ends were 8 bases for V and 4 bases for J; bases not matched to a gene: 10. The CDR3 consists of 15 residues. The CDR3 DNA reads TGTGCCAGCGACTCAAAGGACAGGGTTTACAATGAGCAGTTCTTC. Its protein product is CASDSKDRVYNEQFF.